Each of the 2 T cell receptor beta chains below was sequenced from the same sample in a study of molecular identifiers for immune sequencing clone quantification. TCRdb called the PCR reads again in MiXCR, with one record for every CDR3 protein. The table records roughly 320,000 distinct CDR3 sequences, 20% to 25% of them present only once. Sequencing was performed on naive CD8+ T cells from blood, with Jurkat cell RNA spiked in. The subset here: FACS-sorted CD8+CD4-CCR7+CD45RA+ naive T cells. The receptors derive from a human donor in good health. Some libraries in this study had Jurkat cell RNA spiked in.

The J gene is TRBJ1-5, the V gene TRBV12-2. TRBV12-2 has pseudogene status. The CDR3 consists of 20 residues. In DNA form, the CDR3 reads TGTGCAAGTCGCCCCGCCTCGGTAAGGGGGGACTATATCGGCAATCAGCCCCAGCATTTT. It codes for CASRPASVRGDYIGNQPQHF.

This clonotype turned up a few times. The chain employs TRBV12-3 or TRBV12-4 and TRBJ2-1, with 9 bases lining up with TRBD1. The CDR3 contains 15 residues. J gave up 2 bases and V 4 bases, and 3 bases lay outside the gene matches. The CDR3 DNA is TGTGCCAGCAGTTCCCGACAGGGGGCCTACAATGAGCAGTTCTTC. This gives the protein CASSSRQGAYNEQFF.